Presented here are 8 T cell receptor beta chains from one specimen sequenced in a study of T cell responses to AZD1222 COVID-19 vaccine. Method: immunoSEQ multiplex PCR; TCRdb's copy keeps in-frame clones and lacks some. The sample has tens of thousands of clones, over 85% seen once; the top ten hold under 5.5%. The starting material was peripheral blood, obtained 28 days after the second AZD1222 dose. These receptors were collected from an adult who received the AZD1222 COVID-19 vaccine.

The genes are TRBV6-5 and TRBJ1-2; 7 positions match TRBD1. Germline values: CDR1 MNHEY, CDR2 SVGAGI. The V and J ends lost 4 bases and 8 bases, in that order; junction bases with no gene match: 10. The CDR3 has 14 amino acids. CDR3 sequence (DNA): TGTGCCAGCAGTTTCGACGACAGGGTTTCGGGCTACACCTTC. The encoded protein is CASSFDDRVSGYTF.

The genes are TRBV28 and TRBJ2-5; possibly TRBD2 for D (6 bases). Germline values: CDR1 MDHEN, CDR2 SYDVKM. Between the trimmed V and J ends, which lost 6 bases and 4 bases, there was a span of 9 bases. The length of the CDR3 is 12 residues. Here the CDR3 reads CASRAGGETQYF. The CDR3 coding sequence is TGTGCCAGCAGGGCCGGGGGAGAGACCCAGTACTTC. The full variable domain, its missing parts supplied by reference TRBV28 and TRBJ2-5, is DVKVTQSSRYLVKRTGEKVFLECVQDMDHENMFWYRQDPGLGLRLIYFSYDVKMKEKGDIPEGYSVSREKKERFSLILESASTNQTSMYLCASRAGGETQYFGPGTRLLVL.

The chain has TRBV6-4 and TRBJ2-6; D gene unclear. The CDR3 contains 15 residues. CDR1 and CDR2 (germline): MRHNA, SNTAGT. V was clipped by 6 bases and J by 0 bases, with 9 bases between them. In DNA, the CDR3 is TGTGCCAGCAGGACGGTGAGCTCTGGGGCCAACGTCCTGACTTTC. Translated: CASRTVSSGANVLTF.

The chain joins TRBV4-1 to TRBJ2-7; D unclear. V was clipped by 0 bases and J by 6 bases, with 9 bases between them. Germline V gives CDR1 MGHRA, CDR2 YSYEKL. The CDR3 is 13 amino acids. CDR3 coding DNA: TGCGCCAGCAGCCAAGAGCAAAGTCTCGAGCAGTACGTC. This codes for CASSQEQSLEQYV.

The genes are TRBV3-1 (or the pseudogene TRBV3-2) and TRBJ2-3, with a tentative D call TRBD1 (5 bases). V was shortened by 6 bases and J by 8 bases, with 15 bases between the two germline ends. The length of the CDR3 is 13 residues. The germline CDR1 and CDR2 sequences are LGHDT and YNNKEL (reference sequence). DNA for the CDR3: TGTGCCAGCAGACCGGCAGGGTCATCTACGCAGTATTTT. Its protein product is CASRPAGSSTQYF.

This clone was detected once. The chain joins TRBV24-1 to TRBJ2-4; 7 bases are a match to TRBD1. CDR3 length equals 16 residues. Germline loops: CDR1 KGHDR, CDR2 SFDVKD. V dropped 6 bases and J dropped 2; count of bases not matched to a gene: 9. The CDR3 here is CATSLIGGPTKNIQYF. The CDR3, as DNA: TGTGCCACCAGTTTAATAGGGGGCCCGACCAAAAACATTCAGTACTTC.

The table lists this clone with a count of one. The chain joins TRBV4-1 to TRBJ1-5; possibly TRBD1 for D (5 bases). The CDR3 has 16 amino acids. Per germline, CDR1 MGHRA and CDR2 YSYEKL. V was pared by 1 base and J by 11 bases, with 21 bases between. CDR3 protein: CASSQVATEYKGAQHF. The CDR3 coding sequence is TGCGCCAGCAGCCAAGTAGCAACGGAGTACAAAGGGGCCCAGCATTTT.

This chain uses TRBV12-5 with TRBJ2-1; 11 bases are shared with TRBD2. The CDR3 contains 14 residues. Germline values: CDR1 LGHNT, CDR2 FRNRAP. V lost 2 bases, J lost 7 bases, and 1 base stayed unmatched. This CDR3 is CASGLRLAGNEQFF. The CDR3 nucleotides read TGTGCTAGTGGTTTGCGACTAGCGGGGAATGAGCAGTTCTTC.